This record concerns one T cell receptor beta chain sequence. Its antigen is not known. This entry comes from a study of shared clonotypes between healthy human individuals. Study-wide context: The donors, two women and a few men, were aged 18 to 49.

CDR3 length: 15 residues. The germline V gene encodes CDR1 MDHEN and CDR2 SYDVKM. V lost 6 bases and J lost 1; bases outside the gene matches: 4. Only Caucasian adults living in Nashville, Tennessee made up the donor group. Researchers ran the assay at a deep level. Libraries were prepared by immunoSEQ multiplex PCR; TCRdb keeps only in-frame clonotypes and omits some of them. Of about 520,000 clones listed, approximately 81% are singletons. The study's findings and limits: In having few donors, the study represented limited genetic and exposure-history diversity.

The sequencing sample was made of PBMCs. The chain carries TRBV28 and TRBJ1-1; 11 bases map to TRBD1. This receptor was obtained from a woman aged 40 to 55 in good health. Some clones in this sample may be carry-over from other donors' samples. In DNA form, the CDR3 reads TGTGCCAGCAGCCGGACAGGGGGCCAGAACACTGAAGCTTTCTTT. Protein product: CASSRTGGQNTEAFF.